This paragraph reports one T cell receptor (beta chain). The source of the sample is a study of cytomegalovirus exposure and HLA in healthy donors. Germline V gene lookup returns CDR1 MNHEY and CDR2 SMNVEV (reference sequence). The V end lost 5 bases, the J end lost 2 bases, and 13 bases lay between the germline ends. This CDR3 spans 16 amino acids. With 60 Vbeta and 13 Jbeta primers, the PCR was carried out. Assay used: immunoSEQ multiplex PCR; TCRdb lists only in-frame clones, some missing. Of around 130,000 clones in the sample, 70% to 80% were seen once. V is TRBV27 and J is TRBJ2-6, with D perhaps TRBD1 (6 bases). The TCR was taken from a woman aged 45-59 years in good health and CMV-seronegative. Sequencing was performed on PBMCs. Here the CDR3 DNA reads TGTGCCAGCAGTAAAACAGGGATGCCTGGGGCCAACGTCCTGACTTTC. Protein product: CASSKTGMPGANVLTF.